These T cell receptor beta chains were read from a single sample in a study of a mutant IDH1 vaccine in newly diagnosed glioma. Here immunoSEQ multiplex PCR was the method, and the copy in TCRdb shows in-frame clones only, minus some. The sample shows 50,000 to 65,000 clones, 65% to 85% of them seen only once. The sample was PBMCs, taken from a glioma patient treated with radiotherapy, temozolomide or both. These receptors were collected from a man aged 18 to 29 with glioma. Both conserved end residues are part of each CDR3. Each record gives: D gene, V gene, J gene, clone size, CDR3 protein, CDR3 DNA. A D gene is named only where the DNA matches it firmly. A clone size is listed for some rows: how often the clone was seen (once, few, many), or a class if it is expanded.

>-|TRBV27|TRBJ1-5|few
CASSPLGGPLQHF
TGTGCCAGCAGTCCCCTGGGGGGTCCCCTGCAGCATTTT
>-|TRBV29-1|TRBJ2-5|-
CSVGRTQETQYF
TGCAGCGTCGGACGGACCCAAGAGACCCAGTACTTC
>-|TRBV9|TRBJ2-1|-
CASSATGYEQFF
TGTGCCAGCAGCGCTACAGGGTACGAGCAGTTCTTC
>-|TRBV28|TRBJ1-2|-
CASFQGYGYTF
TGTGCCAGCTTCCAGGGGTATGGCTACACCTTC
>TRBD1|TRBV5-4|TRBJ1-4|once
CASSLRTGGDEKLFF
TGTGCCAGCAGCTTGCGAACAGGGGGCGATGAAAAACTGTTTTTT
>-|TRBV4-3|TRBJ1-1|few
CASFAKIRTEAFF
TGCGCCAGCTTTGCCAAGATCAGGACTGAAGCTTTCTTT
>-|TRBV4-3|TRBJ1-5|-
CASSQDVRINQPQHF
TGCGCCAGCAGCCAAGATGTGAGGATTAATCAGCCCCAGCATTTT
>-|TRBV7-9|TRBJ2-6|-
CASTRTGGSGANVLTF
TGTGCCAGCACCCGAACCGGGGGATCTGGGGCCAACGTCCTGACTTTC
>TRBD1|TRBV30|TRBJ1-2|few
CAWRRDSYGYTF
TGTGCCTGGAGGAGGGACAGCTATGGCTACACCTTC
>-|TRBV5-1|TRBJ1-1|-
CASSWTENTEAFF
TGCGCCAGCAGCTGGACAGAGAACACTGAAGCTTTCTTT
>-|TRBV19|TRBJ1-5|-
CASSRVGEANQPQHF
TGTGCCAGTAGTAGGGTTGGGGAAGCCAATCAGCCCCAGCATTTT
>TRBD2|TRBV5-6|TRBJ2-1|-
CASSPRASGGGINEQFF
TGTGCCAGCAGCCCGAGGGCTAGCGGGGGGGGAATCAATGAGCAGTTCTTC
>-|TRBV30|TRBJ1-1|few
CAWSVEQLASEAFF
TGTGCCTGGAGTGTGGAGCAACTAGCATCTGAAGCTTTCTTT
>-|TRBV6-5|TRBJ2-7|-
CASRSSVASSYEQYF
TGTGCCAGCAGATCGTCCGTTGCAAGCTCCTACGAGCAGTACTTC
>-|TRBV19|TRBJ2-5|-
CASSDWDAQTQYF
TGTGCCAGTAGTGACTGGGATGCTCAGACCCAGTACTTC
>TRBD2|TRBV27|TRBJ2-2|-
CASSPSSGRATGELFF
TGTGCCAGCAGTCCCTCTAGCGGGAGGGCCACCGGGGAGCTGTTTTTT
>-|TRBV7-8|TRBJ1-4|-
CASSLGGNGEKLFF
TGTGCCAGCAGCTTAGGGGGGAATGGAGAAAAACTGTTTTTT
>-|TRBV19|TRBJ1-5|-
CASSTIIRQPQHF
TGTGCCAGTAGTACTATTATAAGGCAGCCCCAGCATTTT
>-|TRBV4-1|TRBJ1-2|few
CASSQEASIYGYTF
TGCGCCAGCAGCCAAGAAGCCAGCATTTATGGCTACACCTTC
>-|TRBV4-3|TRBJ1-3|once
CASSQDFTGGGNTIYF
TGCGCCAGCAGCCAAGATTTTACAGGCGGTGGAAACACCATATATTTT
>TRBD1|TRBV9|TRBJ2-2|-
CASSVGRTGGGQELFF
TGTGCCAGCAGCGTAGGTAGGACAGGGGGAGGTCAGGAGCTGTTTTTT
>TRBD1|TRBV4-2|TRBJ1-4|-
CASSPLSGTANEKLFF
TGTGCCAGCAGCCCGCTATCCGGGACAGCTAATGAAAAACTGTTTTTT
>-|TRBV5-1|TRBJ2-5|-
CASSPQAERRQETQYF
TGCGCCAGCAGCCCCCAAGCGGAGCGCAGACAAGAGACCCAGTACTTC
>-|TRBV7-3|TRBJ2-1|-
CASSSPPRDFYNEQFF
TGTGCCAGCAGCTCCCCGCCACGGGACTTCTACAATGAGCAGTTCTTC
>-|TRBV19|TRBJ1-2|-
CASREVDYGYTF
TGTGCCAGTAGGGAGGTCGACTATGGCTACACCTTC
>-|TRBV9|TRBJ1-5|-
CASSATTGAGQPQHF
TGTGCCAGCAGCGCCACCACGGGGGCGGGGCAGCCCCAGCATTTT
>-|TRBV4-2|TRBJ1-1|-
CASTPGGTEAFF
TGTGCCAGCACCCCAGGTGGAACTGAAGCTTTCTTT
>-|TRBV6-6|TRBJ2-1|few
CASSRLVYEQFF
TGTGCCAGCAGTCGACTAGTTTATGAGCAGTTCTTC
>-|TRBV7-9|TRBJ2-7|-
CASSSTDSHEQYF
TGTGCCAGCAGCAGTACGGACAGTCACGAGCAGTACTTC
>-|TRBV30|TRBJ2-6|-
CAWEVRGANVLTF
TGTGCCTGGGAGGTGCGAGGGGCCAACGTCCTGACTTTC
>-|TRBV2|TRBJ2-3|-
CASSEARGGLTDTQYF
TGTGCCAGCAGTGAAGCTCGAGGCGGCCTCACAGATACGCAGTATTTT
>TRBD2|TRBV27|TRBJ2-1|once
CASSSGTSGDNEQFF
TGTGCCAGCAGTTCAGGGACTAGCGGGGACAATGAGCAGTTCTTC
>-|TRBV5-1|TRBJ2-5|-
CASSFGETQYF
TGCGCCAGCAGCTTCGGAGAGACCCAGTACTTC
>TRBD1|TRBV6-5|TRBJ1-1|-
CASSSADRANTEAFF
TGTGCCAGCAGCAGTGCGGACAGGGCCAACACTGAAGCTTTCTTT
>-|TRBV30|TRBJ1-5|-
CAWSQFSNQPQHF
TGTGCCTGGAGTCAGTTCAGCAATCAGCCCCAGCATTTT
>-|TRBV5-6|TRBJ1-5|-
CASSLSGYSNQPQHF
TGTGCCAGCAGCTTGTCCGGTTATAGCAATCAGCCCCAGCATTTT
>-|TRBV4-3|TRBJ1-4|-
CASSQDFGDEKLFF
TGCGCCAGCAGCCAAGATTTTGGGGACGAAAAACTGTTTTTT